Included here is one T cell receptor (beta chain) sequence, with context. Its target is unknown. This sample is part of a study of blood T cell dynamics during melanoma immunotherapy. The wider study: First-line therapy was either pembrolizumab or nivolumab with ipilimumab for metastatic melanoma. Study results and limitations: It remained unknown if the driving T cell clones were melanoma-specific.

The CDR3 runs 13 residues. Germline values: CDR1 MDHEN, CDR2 SYDVKM. V gave up 8 bases and J gave up 3 bases, with 13 bases separating them. Time point specified: week 3, after first cycle of checkpoint inhibitor. Samples come from before therapy and from week 3 after the first blockade cycle. The data were produced by immunoSEQ multiplex PCR, yet TCRdb's version contains in-frame clones alone and is incomplete. The sample carries roughly 14,000 clones, 87% recorded once. The chain combines TRBV28 with TRBJ1-2; D not certain. This specimen was blood, taken from a patient treated with checkpoint blockade. The clonotype comes from a human donor with melanoma. The chain's CDR3 is CASALAGYYGYTF. The CDR3 nucleotides are TGTGCCAGCGCCTTGGCGGGCTACTATGGCTACACCTTC.